These 25 T cell receptor beta chains were sequenced from one sample in a study of early T cells in non-severe SARS-CoV-2 infection. TCRdb re-derived calls from the 5' RACE reads in MiXCR, one entry per CDR3 protein. The table shows approximately 70,000 distinct CDR3 sequences, with about a tenth occurring only once. The sequenced sample was whole blood, obtained at baseline. These receptor sequences come from an adult who was a healthcare worker with PCR-confirmed SARS-CoV-2 infection or an uninfected control (not recorded which).

The sample holds a few counts of this clonotype. This chain uses TRBV7-2 with TRBJ2-1; tentatively, D is TRBD2 (6 bases). Trimming pared 5 bases from V and 7 bases from J, leaving 24 bases between. The CDR3 extends over 17 amino acids. CDR1 is SGHTA and CDR2 is FQGNSA in the germline V gene. DNA for the CDR3: TGTGCCAGCAGCCCGTTCGCCGGGACTTCTGGTTCGAATGAGCAGTTCTTC. Its translation: CASSPFAGTSGSNEQFF.

This clonotype was recorded many times. This rearrangement joins TRBV30 to TRBJ1-2, with 9 bases fitting TRBD1. V trimming: 1 base; J trimming: 6 bases; junction bases outside the gene matches: 6. The V gene's germline CDR1 is GTSNPN and CDR2 SVGIG (reference sequence). The CDR3 loop spans 14 amino acids. CDR3 bases: TGTGCCTGGAGTGACACCGGGACAGGGAATGGCTACACCTTC. The encoded protein is CAWSDTGTGNGYTF.

V usage is TRBV20-1 and J usage is TRBJ2-1; D is undetermined. Trimming took 1 base from V and 5 from J, leaving 21 bases between them. CDR1 and CDR2 (germline): DFQATT, SNEGSKA (reference sequence). This CDR3 has 17 amino acids. The DNA of the CDR3 is TGCAGTGCTAGAGGGGATATAGACGGTCAATGGGACAATGAGCAGTTCTTC. This encodes CSARGDIDGQWDNEQFF.

This clonotype has ten or more counts. V gene TRBV2 combines with J gene TRBJ1-2; TRBD1 is a possible D gene (5 bases). The CDR3 totals 13 residues. Trimming left V 8 bases short and J 3 bases short, with 13 bases between. Germline values: CDR1 SNHLY, CDR2 FYNNEI. The CDR3 region has the DNA TGTGCCAGCGGAGGGCAGGGCCACTATGGCTACACCTTC. Amino acids: CASGGQGHYGYTF.

This clonotype was seen a handful of times. The genes are TRBV6-2 or TRBV6-3 and TRBJ2-2; TRBD1 aligns across 8 bases. This CDR3 has 16 amino acids. CDR1 and CDR2 from the germline V gene are MNHEY and SVGEGT. V trimming: 6 bases; J trimming: 3 bases; junction bases outside the gene matches: 9. This CDR3 is CASSPLQGGYTGELFF. Here the CDR3 DNA reads TGTGCCAGCAGCCCTCTACAGGGGGGATACACCGGGGAGCTGTTTTTT.

Ten or more counts support this clonotype. The V and J genes are TRBV5-1 and TRBJ2-5; D not certain. The V gene lost 1 base and the J gene lost 4 bases, with 14 bases spanning the gap. Germline V gene sequence: CDR1 SGHRS, CDR2 YFSETQ. The CDR3 runs 15 residues. The CDR3: CASSLIVGLGETQYF. In DNA form, the CDR3 reads TGCGCCAGCAGCTTGATTGTAGGCCTTGGAGAGACCCAGTACTTC.

This clonotype showed up many times. J is TRBJ2-3 and V is TRBV7-9, with D unresolved. This CDR3 contains 14 residues. CDR1 and CDR2 (germline): SEHNR, FQNEAQ (reference sequence). Deletions cut 7 bases from V and 4 bases from J, with 15 bases between. The CDR3, as DNA: TGTGCCAGCAATCACGCAACCCCCCCAGATACGCAGTATTTT. It yields the protein CASNHATPPDTQYF.

This clonotype was detected ten times or more. The chain employs TRBV2 and TRBJ2-7; unclear D gene. This CDR3 spans 11 amino acids. CDR1 and CDR2 from the germline V gene are SNHLY and FYNNEI. V was cut by 0 bases and J by 4 bases, with 1 base left in between. The CDR3 DNA reads as TGTGCCAGCAGTGAAGCGTACGAGCAGTACTTC. Translated: CASSEAYEQYF. Full variable domain (outside the CDR3, taken from reference TRBV2 and TRBJ2-7): EPEVTQTPSHQVTQMGQEVILRCVPISNHLYFYWYRQILGQKVEFLVSFYNNEISEKSEIFDDQFSVERPDGSNFTLKIRSTKLEDSAMYFCASSEAYEQYFGPGTRLTVT.

This clonotype was recorded a few times. V gene TRBV9 combines with J gene TRBJ2-5; 8 bases agree with TRBD1. In germline, CDR1 is SGDLS, CDR2 YYNGEE. Losses at the gene ends were 0 bases for V and 5 bases for J; bases not matched to a gene: 6. The CDR3 spans 15 residues. The CDR3 loop is CASSVDQGAGETQYF. CDR3 coding DNA: TGTGCCAGCAGCGTAGATCAGGGGGCCGGGGAGACCCAGTACTTC.

This clonotype appeared a few times. The J gene is TRBJ1-2, the V gene TRBV19; D gene unclear. CDR3 length: 17 amino acids. Trimming removed 3 bases at V and 4 bases at J, with 21 bases between. Germline CDR1 is LNHDA and CDR2 is SQIVND (reference sequence). In DNA form, the CDR3 reads TGTGCCAGTAGTATTGGCGGCACCCCCGGCGGAGGCTATGGCTACACCTTC. Translation gives CASSIGGTPGGGYGYTF.

Only a few counts were recorded for this clonotype. The J gene is TRBJ2-6, the V gene TRBV27; D not certain. Trimming shortened V by 6 bases and J by 3 bases, and 12 bases separated the two germline ends. CDR1 MNHEY and CDR2 SMNVEV come from the germline V gene (reference sequence). The CDR3 spans 15 residues. DNA of the CDR3: TGTGCCAGCAGAAACGGAGCCGGTGGGGCCAACGTCCTGACTTTC. Amino acids: CASRNGAGGANVLTF. Full variable domain (rest looked up from reference TRBV27 and TRBJ2-6): EAQVTQNPRYLITVTGKKLTVTCSQNMNHEYMSWYRQDPGLGLRQIYYSMNVEVTDKGDVPEGYKVSRKEKRNFPLILESPSPNQTSLYFCASRNGAGGANVLTFGAGSRLTVL.

This clonotype was detected ten times or more. The gene calls are TRBV4-2 and TRBJ1-2; weak D call: TRBD1 (6 bases). Between the trimmed V and J ends, which lost 0 bases and 8 bases, there was a span of 22 bases. The length of the CDR3 is 17 residues. In germline, CDR1 is LGHNA, CDR2 YNFKEQ. The CDR3 nucleotides are TGTGCCAGCAGCCAAGATGAGTCGGACAGATATGGTAGGGGCTACACCTTC. Translated, it gives CASSQDESDRYGRGYTF.

This clonotype was counted a single time. The chain employs TRBV12-3 or TRBV12-4 and TRBJ2-2, with 9 bases aligning to TRBD1. The CDR3 covers 15 residues. V gave up 8 bases and J gave up 2 bases; unmatched junction bases: 6. CDR3 DNA sequence: TGTGCCAGCCAGAGGGGACAGGGTAACACCGGGGAGCTGTTTTTT. This encodes CASQRGQGNTGELFF.

This clonotype was counted only a few times. This CDR3 reads CASSPGIEGYGYTF. The CDR3 bases are TGTGCCAGCAGTCCCGGGATAGAGGGCTATGGCTACACCTTC. The rearrangement uses TRBV6-6 and TRBJ1-2; D is ambiguous. Trimming removed 5 bases from V and 4 bases from J, with 14 bases in between. CDR1 is MNHNY and CDR2 is SVGAGI in the germline V gene (reference sequence). The CDR3 runs to 14 residues.

This chain links TRBV7-9 with TRBJ2-5; the match to TRBD1 covers 7 bases. CDR1 and CDR2 from the germline V gene are SEHNR and FQNEAQ (reference sequence). V was pared by 4 bases and J by 1 base, with 12 bases of the junction left unmatched. The CDR3 length is 17 residues. CDR3: CASSWDSLLAFQETQYF. Written as DNA, the CDR3 is TGTGCCAGCAGCTGGGACAGCCTCCTAGCATTCCAAGAGACCCAGTACTTC. Full variable domain (remainder filled in from reference TRBV7-9 and TRBJ2-5): DTGVSQNPRHKITKRGQNVTFRCDPISEHNRLYWYRQTLGQGPEFLTYFQNEAQLEKSRLLSDRFSAERPKGSFSTLEIQRTEQGDSAMYLCASSWDSLLAFQETQYFGPGTRLLVL.

The chain is built from TRBV4-1 and TRBJ1-3; D may be TRBD1 (6 bases). Germline V gene sequence: CDR1 MGHRA, CDR2 YSYEKL. The CDR3 has 16 amino acids. V lost 4 bases and J 0 bases, leaving 13 bases between the germline ends. CDR3 loop: CASSLYDRPSGNTIYF. The CDR3 DNA is TGCGCCAGCAGCCTATATGACAGGCCCTCTGGAAACACCATATATTTT.

On this clonotype itself: Just one base apart from a much larger clone, this may be a read error. This chain connects TRBV6-6 to TRBJ2-2; tentatively, D is TRBD2 (5 bases). The CDR3 length is 14 residues. Germline V gene lookup returns CDR1 MNHNY and CDR2 SVGAGI (reference sequence). The CDR3 here is CASNSLPHTGEPFF. DNA for the CDR3: TGTGCCAGCAATTCCCTGCCTCACACCGGGGAGCCGTTTTTT.

This chain connects TRBV3-1 to TRBJ2-6; D gene uncertain. The CDR3 covers 15 residues. Trimming left V 1 base short and J 3 bases short, with 7 bases between. Germline V CDR1 and CDR2: LGHDT, YNNKEL (reference sequence). CDR3 DNA: TGTGCCAGCAGCCAAGGTGCGGATGGGGCCAACGTCCTGACTTTC. Its protein is CASSQGADGANVLTF.

This clonotype showed up many times. The chain links TRBV29-1 to TRBJ2-2; D is undetermined. Trimming shortened V by 6 bases and J by 6 bases, and 14 bases separated the two germline ends. Germline V gives CDR1 SQVTM, CDR2 ANQGSEA. The CDR3 runs to 13 residues. The CDR3 region is CSVAPGGPGELFF. As DNA, the CDR3 is TGCAGCGTAGCTCCGGGTGGGCCCGGGGAGCTGTTTTTT.

In its sample, this clonotype was seen a few times. The chain employs TRBV3-1 and TRBJ1-2; D is unresolved. This CDR3 region has 12 residues. CDR1 is LGHDT and CDR2 is YNNKEL in the germline V gene (reference sequence). V was trimmed by 0 bases and J by 5 bases, leaving 4 bases between them. Here the CDR3 reads CASSQDLYGYTF. The CDR3 DNA follows: TGTGCCAGCAGCCAAGATCTGTATGGCTACACCTTC. The variable domain in full, completed from reference TRBV3-1 and TRBJ1-2, reads DTAVSQTPKYLVTQMGNDKSIKCEQNLGHDTMYWYKQDSKKFLKIMFSYNNKELIINETVPNRFSPKSPDKAHLNLHINSLELGDSAVYFCASSQDLYGYTFGSGTRLTVV.

The chain recombines TRBV7-9 with TRBJ1-2; D possibly corresponds to TRBD1 (5 bases). This CDR3 region has 15 residues. Trimming pared 4 bases from V and 5 bases from J, leaving 17 bases between. CDR1 SEHNR and CDR2 FQNEAQ come from the germline V gene (reference sequence). CDR3 region: CASSSGDSPRYGYTF. The CDR3 DNA is TGTGCCAGCAGCTCCGGAGACAGTCCGCGATATGGCTACACCTTC.

This clonotype occurred many times. V usage is TRBV5-8 and J usage is TRBJ1-1; D not certain. Germline CDR1 is SGHTS and CDR2 is YDEGEE. CDR3 size: 13 residues. V was trimmed by 6 bases and J by 2 bases, leaving 11 bases between them. DNA for the CDR3: TGTGCCAGCAATTACGGGTTTAACACTGAAGCTTTCTTT. Protein: CASNYGFNTEAFF.

The chain carries TRBV6-6 and TRBJ2-7; D not resolved. Germline V lookup: CDR1 MNHNY, CDR2 SVGAGI (reference sequence). This CDR3 has 13 amino acids. Trimming pared 2 bases from V and 2 bases from J, leaving 7 bases between. The DNA for the CDR3 is TGTGCCAGCAGTTACAGTAATACCTACGAGCAGTACTTC. It specifies CASSYSNTYEQYF.

The rearrangement uses TRBV4-3 and TRBJ2-7, with TRBD2 identical over 10 bases. The CDR3 runs to 16 residues. Germline V lookup: CDR1 LGHNA, CDR2 YSLEER. With V trimmed by 4 bases and J by 6 bases, 12 bases remained unmatched. The CDR3 DNA follows: TGCGCCAGCAGCCGGGAGTCAGCGGGGGGGCCCTCCGAGCAGTACTTC. Translated: CASSRESAGGPSEQYF.

This clonotype has a handful of counts. This chain links TRBV27 with TRBJ1-1; weak D call: TRBD1 (5 bases). CDR1 and CDR2 from the germline V gene are MNHEY and SMNVEV (reference sequence). The CDR3 is 14 amino acids. Trimming took off 7 bases at V and 5 bases at J, with 17 bases between the two ends. The CDR3 DNA reads as TGTGCCAGCACCGCGCCGGGGGGAGGGACTGAAGCTTTCTTT. Translated, it gives CASTAPGGGTEAFF.